This T cell receptor beta chain emerged from a study of shared clonotypes between healthy human individuals (dated by TCRdb to about 2020). In terms of the full investigation: A couple of women and a few men aged 18 to 49 years were included in the cohort. For each donor, three plates each were used for CD4 naive and CD4 memory, two plates were used for CD8 naive, and one plate was used for CD8 memory. Blood TCR repertoires of a handful of healthy adults were deeply sequenced to estimate repertoire size and the extent of clonotype sharing between individuals. To increase sequencing depth and limit assay-specific biases, TCR repertoire library preparation and sequencing were carried out by different laboratories using diverse techniques. Per donor, leukapheresis produced somewhere between about 0.94 and 10 billion PBMCs.

The donors were healthy, HIV-negative adults who had no recently reported acute infections or vaccinations. Every donor was a Caucasian adult living in Nashville, Tennessee, USA. CD8 memory samples were composed of magnetically selected CD45RO+ cells combined with CCR7-negative CD45RA+ effector memory (TemRA) cells. After blood collection by leukapheresis, PBMCs were isolated using Ficoll-Histopaque density gradient centrifugation and then cryopreserved in the vapor phase of liquid nitrogen. Analytical flow cytometry was used to check the purity and quantity of each magnetically sorted T cell population. Each sorted fraction had its genomic DNA isolated and then quantified by UV absorbance on a Nanodrop 2000c. Overall results and qualifications from the work: Compared with non-shared clonotypes, the clonotypes found in all four sorted-subset donors had higher generation probabilities. Because the study included only a small number of donors, the genetic and exposure-history diversity represented was limited. Even with the large sequencing depth, rarefaction of the sorted-subset datasets indicated that sequencing was incomplete. Sampling was restricted to blood, and TCR repertoires in tissue are likely to differ from TCR repertoires in blood. When several donors were compared, the shared fraction of clonotypes was around 4.6% for naive CD4, around 3.6% for naive CD8, about 2.5% for memory CD4, and 0.4% for memory CD8. Naive subsets generally had larger estimated clonotype richness than memory subsets did. Pairwise subsampling indicated that sequencing depth was expected to affect the degree of clonotype sharing among donors.

CDR1 and CDR2, per the germline V gene, are SGHDT and YYEEEE. The CDR3 runs 17 amino acids, cysteine and phenylalanine included. Only the CDR3 portion is preserved as DNA: 51 bases, with reading frame beginning at the first base. Trimming at the junction amounts to 3 bases on V and 5 bases on J, and the germline ends lie 23 bases apart. As concerns this clone: Its antigen target is currently unknown. No qualities accompany the bases; no much larger clone lies one base away.

TCR CDR3 regions were amplified from genomic DNA by multiplex PCR using the deep immunoSEQ assay. Extracted genomic DNA from each cell subset was spread evenly across all wells of several immunoSEQ 96-well plates, with each plate serving as a replicate. Each replicate PCR for sorted subsets received approximately 200 ng genomic DNA, equal to tens of thousands of T cell genomes. Purified libraries were quantified with a Qubit 3.0 fluorometer, sized on a Bioanalyzer 2100, and re-quantified with the KAPA Library Quantification kit. Every immunoSEQ 96-well plate was sequenced on a dedicated single-read 150-cycle Illumina NextSeq 550 flow cell. From the authors' description of their analysis: Because the immunoSEQ output included only junctional sequences and no quality scores, the filtering could not be the same as the filtering used for full-length reads. To assign V/J genes and CDR3, sequences were annotated using PyIR, a Python wrapper for IgBLAST v1.9, with IMGT germline references. Reads were removed for weak V/J assignments (E-value above 1e-6), missing CDR3, stop codons, out-of-frame junctions, or ambiguous translated residues. V3J clonotypes were defined as sequences sharing the same inferred V gene, J gene, and CDR3 amino acid sequence. To compute the percentage overlap between repertoires, the number of shared unique clonotypes was divided by the size of the smaller repertoire. RTK rarefaction, the Chao1 estimator, and Recon v2.1 estimates of unobserved clonotypes were used to assess repertoire richness. For all TCRbeta clonotypes obtained by the gDNA method from a handful of donors, generation probabilities were computed with OLGA. Here the immuneACCESS table is served through TCRdb, limited to in-frame sequences with V and J called. Missing clones are a known gap in these copies; in checked studies unresolved V genes cover under half, and the rest lacks a known reason. The V and J calls and clone size come from that table; D and trimming were worked out from the DNA. This sample gives about 330,000 clones in total; 80% to 90% of them show up just once. The top ten hold about 16% of the sample.

The clonotype was recovered from a man between 18 and 35 years old in good health. The rearrangement joined TRBV5-6 to TRBJ2-5; the D gene is possibly TRBD1 or TRBD2, each agreeing over 7 bases. Source material: memory CD8+ T cells sorted from blood. The sample's cell subset or site label, decoded: CD45RO+ cells pooled with CCR7-negative TemRA cells. The nucleotides read TGTGCCAGCAGCTACGTCAAGCAGGGGGGACTACTGGAGACCCAGTACTTC. This codes for CASSYVKQGGLLETQYF.